This T cell receptor (beta chain) was sequenced in a study of control samples from healthy donors and cancer patients. TCRdb keeps only in-frame clones here, not all; method: immunoSEQ multiplex PCR. The repertoire holds about 84,000 clones, roughly 91% seen once, with roughly 15% in the top ten. The length of the CDR3 is 14 residues. Germline V gives CDR1 MNHEY, CDR2 SMNVEV (reference sequence). V shed 6 bases and J shed 5 bases, with 16 bases lying between them. The V call is TRBV27, the J call TRBJ1-2; the D gene is possibly TRBD1 (5 bases). Specimen: blood. The clonotype comes from a man over 45 in good health. CDR3 loop: CASRGSGGSYGYTF. CDR3 in DNA: TGTGCCAGCAGGGGAAGTGGGGGGAGTTATGGCTACACCTTC.